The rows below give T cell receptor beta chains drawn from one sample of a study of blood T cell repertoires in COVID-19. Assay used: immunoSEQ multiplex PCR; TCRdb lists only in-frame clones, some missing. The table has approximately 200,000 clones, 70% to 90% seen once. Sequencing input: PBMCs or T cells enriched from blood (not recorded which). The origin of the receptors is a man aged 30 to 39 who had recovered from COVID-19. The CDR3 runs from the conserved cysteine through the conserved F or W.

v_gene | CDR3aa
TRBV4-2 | CASSQGEPGQGAGYTF
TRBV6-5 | CASRDQTGPGNTIYF
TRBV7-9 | CASSLGQGMSGYTF
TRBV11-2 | CASSSDRPNYGYTF
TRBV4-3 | CASSTRRTDTQYF
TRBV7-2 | CASSLGLAGRSYEQYF
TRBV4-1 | CASSQVGQSYEQYF
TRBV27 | CASNPLGLPRTDTQYF
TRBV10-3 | CAISPGTGHGYTF
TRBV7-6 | CASSLVGQGAYEQYF
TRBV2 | CASSDPGGVYEEYF
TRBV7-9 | CASSQQQGGEAFF
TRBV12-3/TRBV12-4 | CASSLAGPYEQYF
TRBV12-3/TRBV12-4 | CASSSGYGYTF
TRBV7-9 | CASSSMTGAGANVLTF
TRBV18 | CASSTQGAMNGELFF
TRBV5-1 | CASSLARRAKNIQYF
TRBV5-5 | CASSETRTIDEQYF
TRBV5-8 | CASSFVPGITGELFF
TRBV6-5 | CASSYSVRETQYF
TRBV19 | CASSEGTGVTYEQYF
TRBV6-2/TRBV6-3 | CASSQPQGRFYGYTF
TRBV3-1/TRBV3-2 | CASRGHNQPQHF
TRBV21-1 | CASRIDRGSNQPQHF
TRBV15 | CATDEQGSGNTIYF
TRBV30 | CACNRLDRGNLFF
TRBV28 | CASSSAGRNTIYF